These 18 T cell receptor beta chains were all obtained from the same sample, sequenced in a study of shared clonotypes between healthy human individuals. Only in-frame clones appear in the TCRdb table, and some are missing; sequencing was by immunoSEQ multiplex PCR. This table has over 1.5 million clones, 95% to 99% appearing once. The source material was naive CD4+ T cells sorted from blood. As to subset: CD45RA+ positively selected. Receptor source: a man between 25 and 39 years old in good health.

The chain links TRBV23-1 to TRBJ1-4; D gene unclear. TRBV23-1 is assigned to the ORF class and has an uncertain function. Trimming left V 0 bases short and J 0 bases short, with 5 bases between. This CDR3 comprises 15 residues. CDR3 nucleotide sequence: TGCGCCAGCAGTCAATCGAAGGCAACTAATGAAAAACTGTTTTTT. Translating it yields CASSQSKATNEKLFF.

Notes on this clone: The same CDR3 is also encoded by other DNA sequences in this sample. The chain carries TRBV7-2 and TRBJ2-7; 10 bases line up with TRBD2. From germline, CDR1 is SGHTA and CDR2 FQGNSA. The CDR3 has 15 residues. V lost 0 bases and J lost 3; bases outside the gene matches: 2. The CDR3 DNA reads TGTGCCAGCAGCTTAGCGGGGACTAGCGTCTACGAGCAGTACTTC. Translation: CASSLAGTSVYEQYF.

The V gene is TRBV7-6, the J gene TRBJ2-1, with D unclear. CDR3 length: 12 residues. Trimming left V 5 bases short and J 10 bases short, with 12 bases between. Germline values: CDR1 SGHVS, CDR2 FNYEAQ. The CDR3 sequence is CASSPLRLEQFF. CDR3 nucleotides: TGTGCCAGCAGCCCCCTCCGGCTAGAGCAGTTCTTC.

J is TRBJ1-5 and V is TRBV4-1; TRBD1 is a possible D gene (5 bases). Germline V gene lookup returns CDR1 MGHRA and CDR2 YSYEKL. This CDR3 contains 17 residues. The V end lost 0 bases, the J end lost 1 base, and 13 bases lay between the germline ends. The DNA for the CDR3 is TGCGCCAGCAGCCAAGAATTAGGGGCCCAAAGCAATCAGCCCCAGCATTTT. It yields the protein CASSQELGAQSNQPQHF.

The chain recombines TRBV27 with TRBJ2-6; D call uncertain. V lost 6 bases, J lost 0 bases, and 12 bases lay in between. This CDR3 spans 16 amino acids. Germline lookup yields CDR1 MNHEY and CDR2 SMNVEV (reference sequence). CDR3 residues: CASRGSPSSGANVLTF. The CDR3 DNA reads as TGTGCCAGCAGGGGGTCGCCGAGCTCTGGGGCCAACGTCCTGACTTTC. Full variable domain (rest looked up from reference TRBV27 and TRBJ2-6): EAQVTQNPRYLITVTGKKLTVTCSQNMNHEYMSWYRQDPGLGLRQIYYSMNVEVTDKGDVPEGYKVSRKEKRNFPLILESPSPNQTSLYFCASRGSPSSGANVLTFGAGSRLTVL.

The chain has TRBV4-2 and TRBJ1-4; TRBD1 agrees at 9 bases. The germline CDR1 and CDR2 sequences are LGHNA and YNFKEQ. Trimming cost V 5 bases and J 7 bases; bases outside gene matches: 5. The CDR3 contains 14 residues. CDR3 sequence: CASSEGQGSEKLFF. CDR3 in DNA: TGTGCCAGCAGCGAGGGACAGGGAAGTGAAAAACTGTTTTTT.

The V gene is TRBV4-3, the J gene TRBJ2-1; D call uncertain. The CDR3 extends over 16 amino acids. V was shortened by 3 bases and J by 8 bases, with 20 bases between the two germline ends. The germline gives CDR1 LGHNA, CDR2 YSLEER. CDR3 DNA: TGCGCCAGCAGCCAGAAGGCAGGATTCCCCCCCGATGAGCAGTTCTTC. Encoded protein: CASSQKAGFPPDEQFF.

About this clone itself: Other DNA sequences in the sample encode the same CDR3. The J gene is TRBJ2-3, the V gene TRBV18; TRBD2 matches 8 bases. Germline-derived CDR1 and CDR2 are KGHSH and LQKENI. J was trimmed by 1 base and V by 3 bases; bases with no gene match: 0. The CDR3 sequence is 14 residues long. The CDR3 is CASSPTSGTDTQYF. The CDR3 DNA is TGTGCCAGCTCACCGACTAGCGGCACAGATACGCAGTATTTT.

The chain combines TRBV7-7 with TRBJ2-2, with 9 positions matching TRBD2. The CDR3 extends over 16 amino acids. The germline gives CDR1 SSHAT, CDR2 FNYEAQ (reference sequence). The V and J ends lost 6 bases and 5 bases, in that order; junction bases with no gene match: 10. The CDR3 DNA follows: TGTGCCAGCAGTGTCGTATATAGCGGGAGTACCGGGGAGCTGTTTTTT. Its translation: CASSVVYSGSTGELFF.

The chain combines TRBV7-9 with TRBJ2-7, with D unclear. With 3 bases removed from V and 2 bases from J, the gap between germline ends came to 11 bases. CDR1 SEHNR and CDR2 FQNEAQ come from the germline V gene (reference sequence). The CDR3 runs 14 residues. The CDR3 reads CASSFARDPYEQYF. DNA of the CDR3: TGTGCCAGCAGCTTCGCAAGGGATCCCTACGAGCAGTACTTC.

To note about this clone: Different DNA sequences within this sample yield the same CDR3. The V and J genes are TRBV18 and TRBJ2-1, with D possibly being TRBD1 (6 bases). From germline, CDR1 is KGHSH and CDR2 LQKENI. The CDR3 extends over 12 amino acids. Trimming pared 3 bases from V and 10 bases from J, leaving 10 bases between. Written as DNA, the CDR3 is TGTGCCAGCTCACCTGACAGGAACGAGCAGTTCTTC. This translates into CASSPDRNEQFF.

For the CDR3, the DNA is TGTGCCAGCATCCAAAGACTAGCGATGGTGGAGACCCAGTACTTC. Residues: CASIQRLAMVETQYF. V is TRBV2 and J is TRBJ2-5; 8 bases match TRBD2. The germline CDR1 and CDR2 sequences are SNHLY and FYNNEI. J gave up 5 bases and V 7 bases, and 12 bases lay outside the gene matches. CDR3 size: 15 residues.

The DNA of the CDR3 is TGTGCCAGCGGGACCAACAGGGTTGAGCAGTTCTTC. Protein product: CASGTNRVEQFF. The chain has TRBV28 and TRBJ2-1; a possible D gene is TRBD1 (6 bases). This CDR3 has 12 residues. Germline V gene sequence: CDR1 MDHEN, CDR2 SYDVKM. V was trimmed by 8 bases and J by 9 bases, leaving 14 bases between them.

This clone was observed once. The chain couples TRBV15 to TRBJ2-1; D unclear. The CDR3 loop spans 13 amino acids. Germline lookup yields CDR1 LNHNV and CDR2 YYDKDF (reference sequence). The germline V and J ends were trimmed by 4 bases and 3 bases, with 7 bases remaining between them. The CDR3 region has the DNA TGTGCCACCAGCAATCACTACTACAATGAGCAGTTCTTC. This codes for CATSNHYYNEQFF.

The chain combines TRBV5-1 with TRBJ2-1, with 9 bases lining up with TRBD2. The CDR3 is 16 amino acids. Germline assignment: CDR1 SGHRS and CDR2 YFSETQ. Germline trimming cut 3 bases from V and 6 bases from J; bases unmatched to any gene: 10. The CDR3, as DNA: TGCGCCAGCAGCTCATCCGTCAGCGGGAGGACCAATGAGCAGTTCTTC. Residues: CASSSSVSGRTNEQFF.

The chain couples TRBV21-1 to TRBJ2-1; the D segment call TRBD2 is taken from the table without a DNA check. TRBV21-1 counts as a pseudogene. The CDR3 consists of 18 residues. The CDR3 is CASSKMCGRDKRDNEQFF. The CDR3 nucleotides read TGTGCCAGCAGCAAAATGTGTGGGCGGGATAAACGGGACAATGAGCAGTTCTTC.

This chain uses TRBV28 with TRBJ2-7; D is possibly TRBD1 (6 bases). This CDR3 is 14 amino acids long. Germline V gene sequence: CDR1 MDHEN, CDR2 SYDVKM. With 5 bases removed from V and 3 bases from J, the gap between germline ends came to 14 bases. CDR3 sequence reads: CASSRLTGVYEQYF. For the CDR3, the DNA is TGTGCCAGCAGTCGTCTGACAGGTGTCTACGAGCAGTACTTC.

For this clone: Other DNA sequences in the sample encode the same CDR3. J is TRBJ2-6 and V is TRBV19; D gene ambiguous. Trimming removed 3 bases at V and 2 bases at J, with 5 bases between. The germline CDR1 and CDR2 sequences are LNHDA and SQIVND (reference sequence). CDR3 length: 14 residues. This CDR3 reads CASSIGAGANVLTF. CDR3 bases: TGTGCCAGTAGTATTGGGGCTGGGGCCAACGTCCTGACTTTC.